The 8 T cell receptor beta chains reported below all come from one sample, sequenced in a study of response to subunit inactivated influenza vaccine. TCRdb fed the RT-PCR reads into MiXCR, producing one record per CDR3 protein. Counted here are 650,000 to 800,000 distinct CDR3 sequences, around 20% occurring once; the ten biggest clones make up 11%. The sample was PBMCs from blood, taken roughly 5 days after vaccination. The origin of the receptors is a man aged 45-60 years who received an inactivated influenza vaccine.

This clonotype came up a few times. The chain couples TRBV24-1 to TRBJ2-1; 8 bases are a match to TRBD1. Germline-derived CDR1 and CDR2 are KGHDR and SFDVKD. Trimming took 5 bases from V and 1 from J; bases not matched to a gene: 3. The length of the CDR3 is 15 residues. In DNA, the CDR3 is TGTGCCACCAGTGGCGACAGGGGTTCCTACAATGAGCAGTTCTTC. It codes for CATSGDRGSYNEQFF.

This sequence joins TRBV20-1 and TRBJ1-2; D remains ambiguous. CDR3 length equals 13 residues. Trimming shortened V by 1 base and J by 4 bases, and 10 bases separated the two germline ends. Germline CDR1 reads DFQATT; CDR2 reads SNEGSKA (reference sequence). The chain's CDR3 is CSARVAERYGYTF. The CDR3 DNA reads as TGCAGTGCTAGAGTAGCAGAGCGCTATGGCTACACCTTC.

This clonotype occurred many times. This chain uses TRBV4-3 with TRBJ2-1, with TRBD2 identical over 13 bases. Unmatched junction bases numbered 4, after V lost 2 bases and J lost 9 bases. The CDR3 contains 15 residues. The germline CDR1 and CDR2 sequences are LGHNA and YSLEER. The CDR3 here is CASSQTSGGAGEQFF. CDR3 bases: TGCGCCAGCAGCCAAACTAGCGGGGGGGCAGGTGAGCAGTTCTTC.

V usage is TRBV6-1 and J usage is TRBJ2-1; the D gene is possibly TRBD1 (6 bases). V shed 5 bases and J shed 7 bases, with 18 bases lying between them. CDR1 is MNHNS, CDR2 SASEGT, per germline. There are 15 residues in the CDR3. This CDR3 reads CASSPPGQGLNEQFF. The CDR3 coding sequence is TGTGCCAGCAGTCCACCGGGGCAGGGGTTGAATGAGCAGTTCTTC.

This clonotype was observed many times. The V gene is TRBV5-1, the J gene TRBJ1-1; D gene unclear. Trimming removed 1 base from V and 5 bases from J, with 12 bases in between. CDR3 size: 14 residues. Looked up from germline, CDR1 is SGHRS and CDR2 is YFSETQ. The CDR3 bases are TGCGCCAGCAGCTTGAGTTCGGAGAGAACTGAAGCTTTCTTT. Its protein is CASSLSSERTEAFF.

This clonotype was seen more than once but under ten times. The rearrangement joins TRBV12-3 or TRBV12-4 to TRBJ1-4, with unresolved D. This CDR3 is built from 14 residues. Trimming pared 5 bases from V and 7 bases from J, leaving 14 bases between. CDR3 nucleotides: TGTGCCAGCAGTCCCGACGATTGGGGTGAAAAACTGTTTTTT. Translated, it gives CASSPDDWGEKLFF.

This clonotype was picked up a small number of times. The chain is built from TRBV6-6 and TRBJ1-2; no reliable D call. This CDR3 has 12 residues. CDR1 and CDR2 (germline): MNHNY, SVGAGI (reference sequence). Trimming left V 5 bases short and J 8 bases short, with 12 bases between. Here the CDR3 reads CASSLKSGGYTF. DNA for the CDR3: TGTGCCAGCAGTCTCAAGTCTGGCGGCTACACCTTC.

The genes are TRBV4-1 and TRBJ2-7; 7 positions match TRBD2. Germline CDR1 is MGHRA and CDR2 is YSYEKL. The CDR3 consists of 15 residues. The J segment lost 4 bases and the V segment lost 3 bases, leaving 9 bases of the junction unmatched. CDR3 nucleotide sequence: TGCGCCAGCAGCCAGAGGGCAGCGGGAATGTACGAGCAGTACTTC. It specifies CASSQRAAGMYEQYF.